The 9 T cell receptor beta chains presented below share a single source sample, sequenced in a study of shared clonotypes between healthy human individuals. The protocol was immunoSEQ multiplex PCR, while the TCRdb copy is restricted to in-frame clones and leaves out a portion. The sample holds roughly 2.5 million clones, more than 80% seen once. Sequenced material: naive CD4+ T cells sorted from blood. Subset defined: CD45RA+ positively selected. These receptors were taken from a young man in good health.

On this clone: This specimen includes other DNA sequences encoding the same CDR3. The V call is TRBV6-5, the J call TRBJ1-1; 7 positions match TRBD1. After removal of 0 bases from V and 1 base from J, the junction contained 2 bases not matched to a gene. From germline, CDR1 is MNHEY and CDR2 SVGAGI. The CDR3 runs to 15 residues. CDR3 coding DNA: TGTGCCAGCAGTTACTCGAGGACAGGGAACACTGAAGCTTTCTTT. As protein: CASSYSRTGNTEAFF.

The rearrangement joins TRBV12-2 to TRBJ2-7. TRBV12-2 is a recognized pseudogene. The CDR3 consists of 12 residues. The DNA for the CDR3 is TGTGCAAGTCGCTTAGCCCGATACGAGCAGTACTTC. Its translation: CASRLARYEQYF.

The chain is built from TRBV6-5 and TRBJ1-6; D is possibly TRBD1 (6 bases). The V end lost 2 bases, the J end lost 0 bases, and 8 bases lay between the germline ends. Germline loops: CDR1 MNHEY, CDR2 SVGAGI. This CDR3 contains 16 residues. The CDR3 region has the DNA TGTGCCAGCAGTTACCGGACAGCCTCCTATAATTCACCCCTCCACTTT. This codes for CASSYRTASYNSPLHF.

V usage is TRBV2 and J usage is TRBJ2-3; 9 nucleotides match TRBD1. V gave up 8 bases and J gave up 3 bases; unmatched junction bases: 9. The CDR3 runs 15 residues. Germline CDR1 is SNHLY and CDR2 is FYNNEI. Written as DNA, the CDR3 is TGTGCCAGCGTGGACAGGGGAGGGAGGACAGATACGCAGTATTTT. Amino acids: CASVDRGGRTDTQYF.

The chain employs TRBV5-1 and TRBJ2-7; 9 nucleotides agree with TRBD1. The CDR3 is made up of 15 amino acids. The ends lost 4 bases at V and 7 bases at J; junction bases unmatched: 12. Germline V gene sequence: CDR1 SGHRS, CDR2 YFSETQ. CDR3: CASSPGTGSGGEQYF. DNA of the CDR3: TGCGCCAGCAGCCCTGGGACAGGGTCGGGCGGGGAGCAGTACTTC. Complete variable domain (other parts from reference TRBV5-1 and TRBJ2-7): KAGVTQTPRYLIKTRGQQVTLSCSPISGHRSVSWYQQTPGQGLQFLFEYFSETQRNKGNFPGRFSGRQFSNSRSEMNVSTLELGDSALYLCASSPGTGSGGEQYFGPGTRLTVT.

For this clone: The same CDR3 also results from other DNA sequences found in this sample. V is TRBV27 and J is TRBJ2-7; the match to TRBD2 covers 7 bases. Trimming cost V 3 bases and J 6 bases; bases outside gene matches: 2. CDR1 MNHEY and CDR2 SMNVEV come from the germline V gene (reference sequence). The CDR3 is 12 amino acids. The CDR3 DNA reads as TGTGCCAGCAGTTTGGGAGGGTCCGAGCAGTACTTC. This gives the protein CASSLGGSEQYF.

V is TRBV7-9 and J is TRBJ1-1, with a weak D call TRBD1 (6 bases). The CDR3 contains 15 residues. From germline, CDR1 is SEHNR and CDR2 FQNEAQ (reference sequence). V was trimmed by 5 bases and J by 0 bases, leaving 13 bases between them. CDR3 residues: CASSLGGGLNTEAFF. In nucleotides, the CDR3 is TGTGCCAGCAGCCTAGGCGGGGGCCTGAACACTGAAGCTTTCTTT. Filled out from reference TRBV7-9 and TRBJ1-1, the complete variable domain reads DTGVSQNPRHKITKRGQNVTFRCDPISEHNRLYWYRQTLGQGPEFLTYFQNEAQLEKSRLLSDRFSAERPKGSFSTLEIQRTEQGDSAMYLCASSLGGGLNTEAFFGQGTRLTVV.

The rearrangement uses TRBV11-3 and TRBJ2-7; 7 nucleotides agree with TRBD1. Germline loops: CDR1 SGHNT, CDR2 YENEEA. The CDR3 has 14 residues. J was trimmed by 4 bases and V by 5 bases; bases with no gene match: 8. The CDR3 DNA reads TGTGCCAGCAGCGTGACAGGGTTCTTTTACGAGCAGTACTTC. It yields the protein CASSVTGFFYEQYF.

The J gene is TRBJ1-5, the V gene TRBV30; TRBD1 matches 8 bases. CDR1 and CDR2 from the germline V gene are GTSNPN and SVGIG (reference sequence). V lost 3 bases and J lost 6; bases outside the gene matches: 4. The CDR3 has 13 residues. CDR3 in amino acids: CAWSRQGIQPQHF. In nucleotides, the CDR3 is TGTGCCTGGAGCCGACAGGGGATTCAGCCCCAGCATTTT.